This paragraph covers one T cell receptor (beta chain) sequence. Antigen unknown. Method: immunoSEQ multiplex PCR; TCRdb's copy keeps in-frame clones and lacks some. The sample records around 150,000 clones, just over 90% being singletons. Per the germline V gene, CDR1 is LGHDT and CDR2 is YNNKEL (reference sequence). V was shortened by 4 bases and J by 4 bases, with 10 bases between the two germline ends. This CDR3 is 13 amino acids long. The data originate from a study of T cell responses to AZD1222 COVID-19 vaccine. Study-wide results and limits: Spike-specific TCRs gained breadth and depth after people received two AZD1222 doses. The donor group comprised mostly white British people and more females; the analysis possibly underestimated clonal diversity. Seropositivity was recorded at baseline in only a handful of AZD1222 recipients. The study reported that nearly half of spike-specific TCRs target unmutated variant regions.

The starting material was peripheral blood, obtained 28 days after the second AZD1222 dose. The chain joins TRBV3-1 (or the pseudogene TRBV3-2) to TRBJ1-1, with a weak D call TRBD1 (6 bases). The sequence derives from an adult who received the AZD1222 COVID-19 vaccine. CDR3 DNA sequence: TGTGCCAGCAGCCCGAGGGGGGGCACTGAAGCTTTCTTT. It yields the protein CASSPRGGTEAFF.